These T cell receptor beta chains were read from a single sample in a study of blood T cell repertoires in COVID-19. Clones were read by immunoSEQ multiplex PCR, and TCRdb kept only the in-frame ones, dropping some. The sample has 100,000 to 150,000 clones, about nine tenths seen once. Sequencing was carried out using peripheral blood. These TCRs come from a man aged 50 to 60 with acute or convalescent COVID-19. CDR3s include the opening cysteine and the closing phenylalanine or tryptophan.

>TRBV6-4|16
CASSILPGQGHNEQFF
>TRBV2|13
CASQGQLNTEAFF
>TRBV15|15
CATSRDKYTNYGYTF
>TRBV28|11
CASSPRNIQYF
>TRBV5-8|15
CASSPHLGQGYEQYF
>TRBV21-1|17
CASSDPTGSGSNQPQHF
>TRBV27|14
CASSWDSIAEKLFF
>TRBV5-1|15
CASSLEIAGGNEQFF
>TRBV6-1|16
CASSDVARTTNEKLFF
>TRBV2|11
CASSSQGEAFF
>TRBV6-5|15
CASSYYGDRGEKLFF
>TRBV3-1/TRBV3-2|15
CASSQSGVGVYEQYF
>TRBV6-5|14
CASRGAGGNQPQHF
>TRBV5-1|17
CASSHDQRAPYTGELFF
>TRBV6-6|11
CGSTDTYEQYF
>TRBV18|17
CASSPLRIAGGIYEQFF
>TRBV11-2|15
CASTDGRDFTYEQYF
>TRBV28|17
CASSLLSLTRGGQPQHF
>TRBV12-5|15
CASGLGAAGVETQYF
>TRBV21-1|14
CASSQRRGELVAFF
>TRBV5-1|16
CASSPTGADSGNTIYF
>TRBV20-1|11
CSARPPGSAIF
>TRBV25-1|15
CASSGQGARLTEAFF
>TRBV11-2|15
CASSLGTGHTDTQYF
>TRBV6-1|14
CASSEMGRGYGYTF
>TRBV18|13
CASSPPSTDTQYF
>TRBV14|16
CASSQEGSGRPNEQFF
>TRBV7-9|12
CASSWQGYVAFF
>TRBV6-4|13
CASSPTSGNTQYF
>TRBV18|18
CASSPVWTGGSGANVLTF
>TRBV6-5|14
CASSYGGSNQPQHF
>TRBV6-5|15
CASSYSRQGYEKLFF
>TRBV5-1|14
CASSLGAGVNEQFF
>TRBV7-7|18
CASSLASLKSSYNSPLHF
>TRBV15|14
CATSRAAVNTEAFF
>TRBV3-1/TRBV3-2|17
CASSQDWWPEGPDTQYF
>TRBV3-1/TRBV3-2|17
CASSQVGSGGTYNEQFF
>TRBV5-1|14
CASSFGQNYSPLHF
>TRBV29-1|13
CSDGLADTDTQYF
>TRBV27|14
CASSPRTETYEQYF
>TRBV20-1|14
CSASRQSQEYEQYF
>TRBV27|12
CASSSYGTEAFF
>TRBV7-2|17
CASSLGPRTGGNQPQHF
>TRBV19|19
CASSRGPGQGAQVDQPQHF
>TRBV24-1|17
CATSDSPGAGGHNEQFF
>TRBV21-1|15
CASTYSGPSGNTIYF
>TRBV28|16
CASSTSGGAHFGELFF
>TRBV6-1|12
CASSDTGDTQYF
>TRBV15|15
CATSRDSGGAAEAFF
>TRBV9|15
CASSVGASYYNEQFF
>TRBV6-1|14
CASSELPAGTEAFF
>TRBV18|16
CASSPRQGGMNTEAFF
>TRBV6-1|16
CASSGAPGGVYNEQFF
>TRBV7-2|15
CASSVTGTGNVGYTF
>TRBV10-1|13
CASSVGVTEGYTF
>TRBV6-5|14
CASSLSGEGTEAFF
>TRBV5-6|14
CASSFRSRNTEAFF
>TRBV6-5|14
CASSSSGRQETQYF
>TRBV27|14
CASSSRINLSGYTF
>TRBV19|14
CASSIELERDEQFF